The entry below gives a single T cell receptor (beta chain) sequence along with its context. This sample stems from a study of blood T cell repertoires in COVID-19. Turning to the study itself: Some COVID-19 samples were acute and others convalescent; all came from the United States, Italy and Spain. Sources were T cells, B-cell-depleted T cells, or PBMCs; the material itself was cDNA or gDNA.

Per the study methods: Counts of nucleated cells, estimated from reference gene primer amplification, were obtained. Assay: immunoSEQ multiplex PCR; the TCRdb copy retains only in-frame clones and omits some. V and J calls and clone size are given by that table; D and trimming were obtained from the DNA. In the table there are about 59,000 clones, roughly 90% of which are singletons. The material sequenced was peripheral blood. The sequence was obtained from an older man with acute or convalescent COVID-19.

Here the CDR3 DNA reads TGCGCCAGCAGCTCCGGACTAGCGGGGTTAAATGAGCAGTTCTTC. This sequence encodes CASSSGLAGLNEQFF. This chain uses TRBV5-1 with TRBJ2-1; 12 nucleotides line up with TRBD2. CDR1 and CDR2 (germline): SGHRS, YFSETQ. This CDR3 spans 15 amino acids. With 3 bases clipped from V and 7 bases from J, the junction kept 5 bases outside the gene matches.